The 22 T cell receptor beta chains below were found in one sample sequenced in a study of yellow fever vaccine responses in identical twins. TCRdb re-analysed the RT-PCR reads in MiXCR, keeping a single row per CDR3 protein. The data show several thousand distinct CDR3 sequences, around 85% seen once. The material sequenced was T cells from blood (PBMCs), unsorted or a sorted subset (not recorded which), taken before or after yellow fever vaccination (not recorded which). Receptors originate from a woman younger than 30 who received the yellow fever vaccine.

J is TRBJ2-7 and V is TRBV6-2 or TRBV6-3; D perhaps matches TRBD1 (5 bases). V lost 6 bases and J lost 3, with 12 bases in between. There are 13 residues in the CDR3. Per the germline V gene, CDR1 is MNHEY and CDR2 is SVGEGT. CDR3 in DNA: TGTGCCAGCAGCCAGACAGAGATCTACGAGCAGTACTTC. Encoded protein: CASSQTEIYEQYF.

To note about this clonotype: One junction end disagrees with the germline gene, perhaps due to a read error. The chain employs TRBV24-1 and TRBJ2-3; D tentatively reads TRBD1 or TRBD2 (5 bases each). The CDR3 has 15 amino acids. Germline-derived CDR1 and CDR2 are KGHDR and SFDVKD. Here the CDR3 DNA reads TGTGCCACCAGTGACCGGGGTGTCGGGGCAGATGCGCAGTATTTT. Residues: CATSDRGVGADAQYF.

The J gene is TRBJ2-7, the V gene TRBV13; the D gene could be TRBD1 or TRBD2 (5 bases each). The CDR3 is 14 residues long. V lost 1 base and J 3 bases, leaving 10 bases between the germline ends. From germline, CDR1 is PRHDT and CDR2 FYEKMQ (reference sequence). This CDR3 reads CASSLVGENYEQYF. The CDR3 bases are TGTGCCAGCAGCTTAGTAGGGGAGAACTACGAGCAGTACTTC.

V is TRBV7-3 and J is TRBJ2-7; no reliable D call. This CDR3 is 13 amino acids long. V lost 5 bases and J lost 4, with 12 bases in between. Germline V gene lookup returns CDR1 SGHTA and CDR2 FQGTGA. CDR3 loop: CASSLPDGYEQYF. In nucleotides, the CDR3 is TGTGCCAGCAGCCTCCCGGACGGTTACGAGCAGTACTTC. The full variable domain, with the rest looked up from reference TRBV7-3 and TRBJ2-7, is GAGVSQTPSNKVTEKGKYVELRCDPISGHTALYWYRQSLGQGPEFLIYFQGTGAADDSGLPNDRFFAVRPEGSVSTLKIQRTERGDSAVYLCASSLPDGYEQYFGPGTRLTVT.

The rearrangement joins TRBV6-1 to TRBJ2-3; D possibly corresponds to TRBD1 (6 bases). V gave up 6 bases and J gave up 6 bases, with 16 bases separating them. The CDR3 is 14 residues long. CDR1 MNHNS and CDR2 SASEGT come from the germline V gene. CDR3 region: CASRRTGPGDTQYF. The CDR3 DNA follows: TGTGCCAGCAGACGAACAGGGCCGGGGGATACGCAGTATTTT.

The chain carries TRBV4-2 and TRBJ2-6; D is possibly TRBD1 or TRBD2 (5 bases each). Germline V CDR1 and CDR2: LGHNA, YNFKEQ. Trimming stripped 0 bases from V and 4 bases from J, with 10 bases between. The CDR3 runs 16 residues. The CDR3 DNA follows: TGTGCCAGCAGCCAAGAAAGAGGGGTAGGGGCCAACGTCCTGACTTTC. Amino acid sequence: CASSQERGVGANVLTF.

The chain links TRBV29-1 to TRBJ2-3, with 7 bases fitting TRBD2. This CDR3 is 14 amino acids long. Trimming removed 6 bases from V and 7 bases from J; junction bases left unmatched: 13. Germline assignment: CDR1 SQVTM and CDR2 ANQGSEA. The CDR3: CSVSPNEGLNTQYF. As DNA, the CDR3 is TGCAGCGTCTCCCCCAACGAGGGACTAAATACGCAGTATTTT.

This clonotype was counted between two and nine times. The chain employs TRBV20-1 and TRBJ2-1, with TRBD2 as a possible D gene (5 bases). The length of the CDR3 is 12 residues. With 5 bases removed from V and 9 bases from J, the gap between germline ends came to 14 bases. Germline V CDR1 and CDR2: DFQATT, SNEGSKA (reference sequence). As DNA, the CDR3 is TGCAGTGCTCCTACTAGAGGCGGTGAGCAGTTCTTC. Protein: CSAPTRGGEQFF.

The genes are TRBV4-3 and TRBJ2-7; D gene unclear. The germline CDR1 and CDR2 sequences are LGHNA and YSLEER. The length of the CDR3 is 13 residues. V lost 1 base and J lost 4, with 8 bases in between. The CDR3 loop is CASSQARPYEQYF. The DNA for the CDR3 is TGCGCCAGCAGCCAAGCCAGACCTTACGAGCAGTACTTC.

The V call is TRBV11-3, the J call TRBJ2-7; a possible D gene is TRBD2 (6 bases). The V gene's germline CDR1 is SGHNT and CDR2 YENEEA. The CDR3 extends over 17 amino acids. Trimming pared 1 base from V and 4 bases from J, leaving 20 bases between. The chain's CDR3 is CASSLALGGGVGYEQYF. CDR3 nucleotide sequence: TGTGCCAGCAGCTTAGCCTTAGGTGGAGGGGTGGGGTACGAGCAGTACTTC.

CDR3 in DNA: TGCAGCGTTGAATGGTCCGATACGCAGTATTTT. Translation gives CSVEWSDTQYF. J is TRBJ2-3 and V is TRBV29-1; D uncertain. CDR3 size: 11 residues. The germline V gene encodes CDR1 SQVTM and CDR2 ANQGSEA. V lost 2 bases and J lost 6, with 6 bases in between.

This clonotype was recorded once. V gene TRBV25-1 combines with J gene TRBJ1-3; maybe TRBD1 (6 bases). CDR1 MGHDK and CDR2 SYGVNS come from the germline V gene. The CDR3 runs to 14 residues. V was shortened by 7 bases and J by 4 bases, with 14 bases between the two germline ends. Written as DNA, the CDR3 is TGTGCCAGCACTCGAACAGGGACCGGAAACACCATATATTTT. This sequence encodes CASTRTGTGNTIYF. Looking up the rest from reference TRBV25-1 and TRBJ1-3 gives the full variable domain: EADIYQTPRYLVIGTGKKITLECSQTMGHDKMYWYQQDPGMELHLIHYSYGVNSTEKGDLSSESTVSRIRTEHFPLTLESARPSHTSQYLCASTRTGTGNTIYFGEGSWLTVV.

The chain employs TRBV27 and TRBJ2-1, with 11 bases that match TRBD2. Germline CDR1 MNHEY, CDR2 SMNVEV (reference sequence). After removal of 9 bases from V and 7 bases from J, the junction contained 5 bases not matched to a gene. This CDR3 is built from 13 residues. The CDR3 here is CASYSGGANEQFF. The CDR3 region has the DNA TGTGCCAGTTATAGCGGGGGGGCGAATGAGCAGTTCTTC.

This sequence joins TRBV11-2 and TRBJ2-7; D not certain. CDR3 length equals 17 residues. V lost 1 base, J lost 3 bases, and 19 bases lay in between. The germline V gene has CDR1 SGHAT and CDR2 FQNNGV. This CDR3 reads CASSLVPRGQSVYEQYF. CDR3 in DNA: TGTGCCAGCAGCTTAGTACCCCGAGGCCAAAGCGTCTACGAGCAGTACTTC.

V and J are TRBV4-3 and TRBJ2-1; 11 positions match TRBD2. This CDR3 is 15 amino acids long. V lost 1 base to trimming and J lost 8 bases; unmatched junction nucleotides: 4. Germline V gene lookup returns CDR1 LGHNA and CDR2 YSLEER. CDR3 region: CASSQVAGGVDEQFF. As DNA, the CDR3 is TGCGCCAGCAGCCAAGTAGCGGGAGGGGTGGATGAGCAGTTCTTC.

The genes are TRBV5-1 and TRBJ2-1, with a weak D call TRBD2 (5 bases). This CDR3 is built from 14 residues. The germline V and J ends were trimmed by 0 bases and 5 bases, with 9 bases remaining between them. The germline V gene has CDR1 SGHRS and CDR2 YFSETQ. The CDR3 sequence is CASSLASGNNEQFF. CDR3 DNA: TGCGCCAGCAGCTTGGCGAGCGGCAACAATGAGCAGTTCTTC.

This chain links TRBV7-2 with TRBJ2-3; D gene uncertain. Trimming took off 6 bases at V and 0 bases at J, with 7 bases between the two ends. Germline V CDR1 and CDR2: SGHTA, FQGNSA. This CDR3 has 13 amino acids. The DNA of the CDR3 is TGTGCCAGCAGGTTCAGTAGCACAGATACGCAGTATTTT. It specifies CASRFSSTDTQYF.

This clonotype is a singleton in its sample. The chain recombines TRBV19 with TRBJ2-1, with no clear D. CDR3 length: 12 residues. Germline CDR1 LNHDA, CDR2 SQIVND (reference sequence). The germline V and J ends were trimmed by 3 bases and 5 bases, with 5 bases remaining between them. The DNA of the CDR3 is TGTGCCAGTAGTATCCGGGACAATGAGCAGTTCTTC. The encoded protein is CASSIRDNEQFF. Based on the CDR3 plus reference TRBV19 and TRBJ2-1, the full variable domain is DGGITQSPKYLFRKEGQNVTLSCEQNLNHDAMYWYRQDPGQGLRLIYYSQIVNDFQKGDIAEGYSVSREKKESFPLTVTSAQKNPTAFYLCASSIRDNEQFFGPGTRLTVL.

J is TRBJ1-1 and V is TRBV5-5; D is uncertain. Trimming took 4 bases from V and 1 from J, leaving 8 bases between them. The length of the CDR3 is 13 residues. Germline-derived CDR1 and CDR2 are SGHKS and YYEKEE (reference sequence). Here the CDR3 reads CASSRGRNTEAFF. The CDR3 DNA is TGTGCCAGCAGCCGCGGGAGGAACACTGAAGCTTTCTTT.

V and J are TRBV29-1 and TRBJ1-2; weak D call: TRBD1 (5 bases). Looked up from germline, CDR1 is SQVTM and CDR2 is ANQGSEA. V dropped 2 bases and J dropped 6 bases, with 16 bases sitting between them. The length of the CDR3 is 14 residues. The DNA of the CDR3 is TGCAGCGTTGAACTCCCCAGGGCCCGGGATGGCTACACCTTC. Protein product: CSVELPRARDGYTF. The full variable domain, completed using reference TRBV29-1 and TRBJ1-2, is SAVISQKPSRDICQRGTSLTIQCQVDSQVTMMFWYRQQPGQSLTLIATANQGSEATYESGFVIDKFPISRPNLTFSTLTVSNMSPEDSSIYLCSVELPRARDGYTFGSGTRLTVV.

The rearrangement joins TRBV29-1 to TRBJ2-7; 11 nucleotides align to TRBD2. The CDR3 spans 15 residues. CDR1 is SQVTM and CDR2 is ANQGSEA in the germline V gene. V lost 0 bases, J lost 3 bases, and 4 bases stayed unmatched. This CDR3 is CSVEESGTSGYEQYF. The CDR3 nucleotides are TGCAGCGTTGAAGAGTCCGGGACTAGCGGCTACGAGCAGTACTTC.

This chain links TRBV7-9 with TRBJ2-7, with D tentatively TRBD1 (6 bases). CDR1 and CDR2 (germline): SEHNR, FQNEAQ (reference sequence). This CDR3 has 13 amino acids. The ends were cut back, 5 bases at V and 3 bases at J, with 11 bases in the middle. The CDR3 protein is CASSPDRNYEQYF. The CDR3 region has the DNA TGTGCCAGCAGCCCAGACAGGAACTACGAGCAGTACTTC.